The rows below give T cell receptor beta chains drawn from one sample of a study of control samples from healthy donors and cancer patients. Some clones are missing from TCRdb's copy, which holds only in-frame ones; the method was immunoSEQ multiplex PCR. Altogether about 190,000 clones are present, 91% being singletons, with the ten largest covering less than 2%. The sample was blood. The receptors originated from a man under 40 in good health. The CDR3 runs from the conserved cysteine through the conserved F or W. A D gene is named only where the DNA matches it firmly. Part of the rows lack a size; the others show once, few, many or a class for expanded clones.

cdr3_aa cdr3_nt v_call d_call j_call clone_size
CASSSPDRGHEKLFF TGTGCCAGCAGTAGCCCTGACAGGGGTCACGAAAAACTGTTTTTT TRBV6-2/TRBV6-3 TRBD1 TRBJ1-4 NA
CASNRVVDEKLFF TGTGCCAGCAACAGGGTAGTGGATGAAAAACTGTTTTTT TRBV7-9 NA TRBJ1-4 once
CASSDNGLAGESGELFF TGTGCCAGCAGTGACAATGGACTAGCGGGGGAGAGCGGGGAGCTGTTTTTT TRBV6-4 TRBD2 TRBJ2-2 NA
CASSLAGGLLRGTDTQYF TGTGCCAGCAGCTTAGCGGGGGGGCTGCTTAGGGGCACAGATACGCAGTATTTT TRBV11-3 TRBD2 TRBJ2-3 NA
CASSQDPSRGNSPLHF TGCGCCAGCAGCCAAGACCCCTCCAGGGGAAATTCACCCCTCCACTTT TRBV4-1 NA TRBJ1-6 NA
CASSQEAGRTYEQYF TGCGCCAGCAGCCAAGAGGCGGGCCGAACCTACGAGCAGTACTTC TRBV4-1 NA TRBJ2-7 NA
CASRRGRGANEQFF TGTGCCAGCAGGAGGGGGCGGGGGGCCAATGAGCAGTTCTTC TRBV5-6 NA TRBJ2-1 NA
CASSGGVNQPQHF TGCGCCAGCAGTGGAGGGGTCAATCAGCCCCAGCATTTT TRBV5-1 NA TRBJ1-5 NA
CASSTRSVSGWTGELFF TGTGCCAGCAGTACACGGTCCGTATCAGGGTGGACCGGGGAGCTGTTTTTT TRBV27 NA TRBJ2-2 once
CASSPGQGEKLFF TGCGCCAGCAGCCCGGGACAGGGCGAAAAACTGTTTTTT TRBV5-1 TRBD1 TRBJ1-4 NA
CASSQVTAYRGNTEAFF TGTGCCAGCAGCCAAGTGACCGCTTACAGGGGGAACACTGAAGCTTTCTTT TRBV4-2 TRBD1 TRBJ1-1 NA
CASSEEQGAYEQYF TGTGCCAGCAGTGAGGAACAGGGGGCCTACGAGCAGTACTTC TRBV2 TRBD1 TRBJ2-7 NA
CASRPDGSGEKLFF TGTGCCAGCAGGCCGGACGGATCGGGTGAAAAACTGTTTTTT TRBV5-6 NA TRBJ1-4 NA
CASSQRTGRTGELFF TGTGCCAGCAGCCAAAGGACAGGGAGGACCGGGGAGCTGTTTTTT TRBV3-1/TRBV3-2 TRBD1 TRBJ2-2 few
CASSRTGGSYEQYF TGTGCCAGCAGCCGTACCGGAGGGTCCTACGAGCAGTACTTC TRBV7-3 NA TRBJ2-7 NA
CASSQDSYWGGDTQYF TGTGCCAGCAGCCAAGATTCCTACTGGGGCGGGGATACGCAGTATTTT TRBV14 NA TRBJ2-3 NA
CASSQEGGTEAFF TGTGCCAGCAGCCAAGAGGGGGGCACTGAAGCTTTCTTT TRBV3-1/TRBV3-2 NA TRBJ1-1 NA
CASSLGTVRGYTF TGTGCCAGCTCCCTTGGGACGGTTCGGGGCTACACCTTC TRBV18 NA TRBJ1-2 NA
CATSRLTSGTTLYNEQFF TGTGCCACCAGCAGACTCACCTCCGGGACTACCTTATACAATGAGCAGTTCTTC TRBV15 TRBD2 TRBJ2-1 once
CASSQGRGNQPQHF TGTGCCAGCTCACAGGGGAGGGGCAATCAGCCCCAGCATTTT TRBV18 NA TRBJ1-5 once
CASSRTGLVTDTQYF TGCGCCAGCAGCCGAACAGGGTTGGTCACAGATACGCAGTATTTT TRBV4-1 NA TRBJ2-3 NA
CATSDPGTSGGRHEQFF TGTGCCACCAGTGATCCCGGGACTAGCGGGGGGCGACATGAGCAGTTCTTC TRBV24-1 TRBD2 TRBJ2-1 NA
CASDRQGGTEAFF TGTGCCAGTGACCGGCAGGGGGGGACTGAAGCTTTCTTT TRBV19 TRBD1 TRBJ1-1 NA
CASSLEGGPGQPQHF TGCGCCAGCAGCTTGGAGGGGGGGCCAGGACAGCCCCAGCATTTT TRBV5-1 NA TRBJ1-5 NA
CASSLGLDSYNEQFF TGTGCCAGCAGCTTGGGGCTAGATTCTTACAATGAGCAGTTCTTC TRBV11-2 NA TRBJ2-1 once
CASSYSRQGNEAFF TGTGCCAGCAGTTACTCTAGGCAGGGCAATGAAGCTTTCTTT TRBV6-5 NA TRBJ1-1 once
CATSREKTAGAGDTQYF TGTGCCACCAGCAGAGAGAAGACAGCGGGGGCGGGGGATACGCAGTATTTT TRBV15 TRBD2 TRBJ2-3 once
CASSAMQGFPDTQYF TGTGCCAGCAGCGCGATGCAGGGGTTCCCAGATACGCAGTATTTT TRBV11-2 NA TRBJ2-3 NA
CASSQDLSGGFLEAFF TGTGCCAGCAGCCAAGATCTCTCCGGGGGGTTCTTGGAAGCTTTCTTT TRBV4-2 NA TRBJ1-1 NA
CASSETIGRVLANEKLFF TGCGCCAGCAGTGAGACCATTGGCCGAGTTTTGGCTAATGAAAAACTGTTTTTT TRBV10-2 NA TRBJ1-4 NA
CASSEISSTYNEQFF TGTGCCAGCAGTGAAATCTCTTCTACCTACAATGAGCAGTTCTTC TRBV25-1 NA TRBJ2-1 NA
CASSSLAGTTDTQYF TGTGCCAGTAGTAGTTTAGCGGGCACCACAGATACGCAGTATTTT TRBV19 TRBD2 TRBJ2-3 once
CASSLSSRANYGYTF TGTGCCAGCAGTTTATCCTCCAGAGCTAACTATGGCTACACCTTC TRBV27 NA TRBJ1-2 NA
CASSQEIRTSGGSKNIQYF TGTGCCAGCAGCCAAGAGATTCGGACTAGCGGGGGATCCAAAAACATTCAGTACTTC TRBV4-2 TRBD2 TRBJ2-4 NA
CASSAGVAGSYNEQFF TGTGCCAGCAGTGCTGGGGTAGCGGGCTCCTACAATGAGCAGTTCTTC TRBV6-1 TRBD2 TRBJ2-1 NA
CASSFNREDGYTF TGTGCCAGCAGTTTTAACAGGGAAGATGGCTACACCTTC TRBV6-5 NA TRBJ1-2 NA
CAISGGQGNQPQHF TGTGCCATCAGTGGGGGACAGGGGAATCAGCCCCAGCATTTT TRBV10-3 TRBD1 TRBJ1-5 NA
CAISGGIGHPTDTQYF TGTGCCATCAGTGGGGGTATTGGACACCCCACAGATACGCAGTATTTT TRBV10-3 NA TRBJ2-3 NA
CASRSKLTYNSPLHF TGTGCCAGCAGATCCAAGTTGACCTATAATTCACCCCTCCACTTT TRBV2 NA TRBJ1-6 NA
CASSRGSRSNQPQHF TGTGCCAGCAGTCGGGGGTCCAGAAGCAATCAGCCCCAGCATTTT TRBV2 NA TRBJ1-5 NA
CASIEASNTEAFF TGCGCCAGCATAGAAGCATCGAACACTGAAGCTTTCTTT TRBV10-1 NA TRBJ1-1 NA
CASSVGLSYEQYF TGTGCCAGCAGCGTAGGACTCTCCTACGAGCAGTACTTC TRBV9 NA TRBJ2-7 NA
CAWSDSSISPLHF TGTGCCTGGAGCGACAGCTCGATTTCACCCCTCCACTTT TRBV30 NA TRBJ1-6 NA
CASSITSGGPVDEQFF TGTGCCAGCAGCATAACTAGCGGGGGGCCGGTGGATGAGCAGTTCTTC TRBV7-2 TRBD2 TRBJ2-1 NA
CASSIDFTGGSGQPQHF TGTGCCAGTAGTATAGATTTTACAGGGGGCTCCGGTCAGCCCCAGCATTTT TRBV19 TRBD1 TRBJ1-5 NA
CASTQADRGLGYTF TGTGCCAGCACCCAAGCGGACAGGGGGCTTGGCTACACCTTC TRBV6-5 TRBD1 TRBJ1-2 NA
CASSRDRATNEKLFF TGCGCCAGCAGCCGGGACAGGGCAACTAATGAAAAACTGTTTTTT TRBV4-1 TRBD1 TRBJ1-4 few
CASSGQGPNYGYTF TGTGCCAGCTCAGGACAGGGACCTAACTATGGCTACACCTTC TRBV18 TRBD1 TRBJ1-2 NA
CASSSQPANTGELFF TGTGCCAGCAGTTCACAGCCAGCGAACACCGGGGAGCTGTTTTTT TRBV27 NA TRBJ2-2 NA
CASRGGGAQVEKLFF TGCGCCAGCAGAGGAGGGGGCGCCCAGGTGGAAAAACTGTTTTTT TRBV5-1 TRBD1 TRBJ1-4 NA
CASSYGSGRGEKLFF TGTGCCAGCAGTTACGGGAGCGGGCGGGGTGAAAAACTGTTTTTT TRBV6-5 NA TRBJ1-4 NA
CASSQSVRRNTEAFF TGTGCCAGCTCACAGTCAGTACGGAGGAACACTGAAGCTTTCTTT TRBV18 NA TRBJ1-1 few
CASSPPRGVNEQYF TGCGCCAGCAGCCCACCGAGGGGAGTCAACGAGCAGTACTTC TRBV5-1 NA TRBJ2-7 NA
CASSSRGLAGNEQFF TGTGCCAGCAGCTCGAGAGGACTAGCGGGCAATGAGCAGTTCTTC TRBV7-2 TRBD2 TRBJ2-1 NA
CASRRQGSDEQFF TGTGCCAGTAGACGACAGGGATCGGATGAGCAGTTCTTC TRBV19 TRBD1 TRBJ2-1 NA
CASSPSGGWSVPTEAFF TGTGCCAGCAGCCCCTCCGGTGGGTGGTCCGTCCCCACTGAAGCTTTCTTT TRBV7-9 NA TRBJ1-1 NA
CASSLLGGGPLSGANVLTF TGTGCCAGCAGCCTCCTCGGCGGGGGGCCGCTCTCTGGGGCCAACGTCCTGACTTTC TRBV7-3 TRBD2 TRBJ2-6 once